This T cell receptor beta chain was recovered during a study of blood T cell repertoires in COVID-19. The overall study: PBMCs, B-cell-depleted T cells, or T cells provided the cDNA or gDNA that made up the material.

Trimming took 0 bases from V and 11 from J; bases not matched to a gene: 11. This CDR3 spans 15 amino acids. Germline V gene sequence: CDR1 SGHRS, CDR2 YFSETQ. The assay was immunoSEQ multiplex PCR, and TCRdb's table has in-frame clones only and misses some. The data show over 200,000 clones, about 85% seen once. The chain is built from TRBV5-1 and TRBJ2-1; 7 positions match TRBD2. This sequence was found in a man aged 55-75 years who had recovered from COVID-19. Specimen: peripheral blood. For the CDR3, the DNA is TGCGCCAGCAGCTTGGACGGAGGGAGGGAGGTGAAGCAGTTCTTC. Amino acids: CASSLDGGREVKQFF. Drawing the rest from reference TRBV5-1 and TRBJ2-1, the complete variable domain is KAGVTQTPRYLIKTRGQQVTLSCSPISGHRSVSWYQQTPGQGLQFLFEYFSETQRNKGNFPGRFSGRQFSNSRSEMNVSTLELGDSALYLCASSLDGGREVKQFFGPGTRLTVL.